This TCR beta chain derives from a study of T cell responses to AZD1222 COVID-19 vaccine. The study's findings and limits: At baseline, just 5 or 6 AZD1222 recipients tested seropositive. Mapped onto spike, vaccine-associated CD4 TCRs spanned it and were dominant at 160-218 and 743-854. Two doses of AZD1222 preceded a rise in Spike-specific TCR breadth and depth.

Second doses that came at about 4 or about 12 weeks were put together. The method was immunoSEQ multiplex PCR; TCRdb's version includes in-frame clones alone and lacks a portion of them. The table includes over 85,000 clones, around 93% detected once. Worth noting for this clone: Antigen unknown.

The clonotype comes from an adult who received the AZD1222 COVID-19 vaccine. The sample in question was peripheral blood, obtained 28 days after the second AZD1222 dose.

The DNA for the CDR3 is TGTGCCAGCAGGACAGGGGAGTCTTTTGAAAAACTGTTTTTT. It specifies CASRTGESFEKLFF. The V call is TRBV27, the J call TRBJ1-4, with TRBD1 matching over 8 bases. Germline V gene sequence: CDR1 MNHEY, CDR2 SMNVEV (reference sequence). The CDR3 runs 14 residues. After removal of 6 bases from V and 7 bases from J, the junction contained 7 bases not matched to a gene. Full variable domain (outside the CDR3, taken from reference TRBV27 and TRBJ1-4): EAQVTQNPRYLITVTGKKLTVTCSQNMNHEYMSWYRQDPGLGLRQIYYSMNVEVTDKGDVPEGYKVSRKEKRNFPLILESPSPNQTSLYFCASRTGESFEKLFFGSGTQLSVL.